Listed below are T cell receptor beta chains from one sample, sequenced in a study of T cell changes during pregnancy in multiple sclerosis. Measured with immunoSEQ multiplex PCR; TCRdb has only the in-frame clones, and not every one. The sample has about 67,000 clones; 80% to 95% are singletons. The material sequenced was peripheral blood, taken in the first trimester of pregnancy. All receptors come from a female donor with multiple sclerosis, enrolled in a pregnancy study. CDR3s include the opening cysteine and the closing phenylalanine or tryptophan. Each record gives: D gene, V gene, J gene, CDR3 protein. D genes are given only for firm matches.

NA,TRBV7-9,TRBJ2-1,CASSFPRGSGIYNEQFF
NA,TRBV5-1,TRBJ1-3,CASSLGRRSSGNTIYF
TRBD1,TRBV5-4,TRBJ2-1,CASNLGQGAYNEQFF
TRBD1,TRBV30,TRBJ1-2,CAWSVVPGQGSYTF
TRBD2,TRBV27,TRBJ2-3,CASSLGLAGADTQYF
NA,TRBV6-4,TRBJ2-6,CASSDSVGGSGANVLTF
TRBD1,TRBV6-1,TRBJ2-5,CASSGDRDQETQYF
NA,TRBV10-3,TRBJ1-4,CAISEGRGMGLANEKLFF
NA,TRBV5-1,TRBJ1-1,CASSLRQGLMNTEAFF
NA,TRBV18,TRBJ1-1,CASSPDFLNTEAFF